This T cell receptor (beta chain) is drawn from a study of blood T cell repertoires in COVID-19. Trimming at V came to 2 bases and at J to 2 bases, leaving 4 bases not matched to a gene. Looked up from germline, CDR1 is KGHDR and CDR2 is SFDVKD. The CDR3 length is 15 residues. Using immunoSEQ multiplex PCR, the repertoire was profiled, and TCRdb retains in-frame clones only, with some absent. The repertoire includes approximately 400,000 clones, about 87% of them detected once, and roughly an eighth sits in the top ten. Specimen: peripheral blood. This sequence was found in a woman in her fifties or sixties with COVID-19, enrolled during active disease. The chain recombines TRBV24-1 with TRBJ1-2, with 7 bases identical to TRBD1. The CDR3 DNA is TGTGCCACCAGTGATTCGCGGACAGGAAACTATGGCTACACCTTC. The encoded protein is CATSDSRTGNYGYTF.